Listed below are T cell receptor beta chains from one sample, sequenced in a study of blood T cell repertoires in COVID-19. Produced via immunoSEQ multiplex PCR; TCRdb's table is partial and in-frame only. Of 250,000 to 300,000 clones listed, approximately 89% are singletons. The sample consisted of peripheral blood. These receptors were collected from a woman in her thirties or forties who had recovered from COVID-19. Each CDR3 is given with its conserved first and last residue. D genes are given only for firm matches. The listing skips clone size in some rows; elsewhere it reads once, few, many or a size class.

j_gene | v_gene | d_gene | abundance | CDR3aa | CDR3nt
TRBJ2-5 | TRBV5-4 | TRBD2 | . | CASSRGLADQETQYF | TGTGCCAGCAGCAGGGGACTAGCGGACCAAGAGACCCAGTACTTC
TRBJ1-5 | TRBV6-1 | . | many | CASSEHSGGNNQPQHF | TGTGCCAGCAGTGAGCACAGCGGGGGGAACAATCAGCCCCAGCATTTT
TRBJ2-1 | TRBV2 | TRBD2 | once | CASSALGLADYNEQFF | TGTGCCAGCAGCGCCTTAGGACTAGCGGACTACAATGAGCAGTTCTTC
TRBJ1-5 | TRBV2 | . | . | CASSEQVFQPQHF | TGTGCCAGCAGTGAGCAGGTTTTTCAGCCCCAGCATTTT
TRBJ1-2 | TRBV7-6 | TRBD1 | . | CASSRTGLGYTF | TGTGCCAGCAGCCGGACAGGCCTCGGCTACACCTTC
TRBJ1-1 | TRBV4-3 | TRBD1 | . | CASSQVYRGDPEAFF | TGCGCCAGCAGCCAAGTTTACAGGGGAGATCCTGAAGCTTTCTTT
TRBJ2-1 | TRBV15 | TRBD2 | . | CATAAGTSVYNEQFF | TGTGCCACAGCCGCCGGGACTAGCGTATACAATGAGCAGTTCTTC
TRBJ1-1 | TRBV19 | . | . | CASSIGGRVDTEAFF | TGTGCCAGTAGTATAGGAGGCAGGGTAGACACTGAAGCTTTCTTT
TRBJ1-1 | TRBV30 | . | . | CAWNEVNTEAFF | TGTGCCTGGAACGAGGTGAACACTGAAGCTTTCTTT
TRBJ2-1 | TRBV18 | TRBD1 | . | CASSPYLRTGGYNEQFF | TGTGCCAGCTCACCTTATTTACGGACAGGGGGGTACAATGAGCAGTTCTTC
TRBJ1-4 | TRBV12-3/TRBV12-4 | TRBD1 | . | CASSSTGGRKLFF | TGTGCCAGCAGTTCTACAGGGGGGAGAAAACTGTTTTTT
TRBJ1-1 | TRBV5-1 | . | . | CASRLTGKNTEAFF | TGCGCCAGCAGACTCACGGGGAAGAACACTGAAGCTTTCTTT
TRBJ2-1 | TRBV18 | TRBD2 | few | CASSPRGGAYNEQFF | TGTGCCAGCTCACCACGGGGGGGTGCCTACAATGAGCAGTTCTTC
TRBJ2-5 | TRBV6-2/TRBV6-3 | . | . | CASSPPLVFSGQETQYF | TGTGCCAGCAGTCCCCCATTGGTCTTTAGCGGTCAAGAGACCCAGTACTTC
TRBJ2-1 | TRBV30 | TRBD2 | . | CAWRLVGTSRENEQFF | TGTGCCTGGCGCCTAGTAGGGACTAGCAGGGAGAATGAGCAGTTCTTC
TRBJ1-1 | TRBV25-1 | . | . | CASSQGMAGRGGAFF | TGTGCCAGCAGCCAAGGAATGGCGGGCCGAGGGGGAGCTTTCTTT
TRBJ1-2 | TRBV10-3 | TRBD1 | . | CAISGYDRGQSGYTF | TGTGCCATCAGTGGATACGACAGGGGGCAATCTGGCTACACCTTC
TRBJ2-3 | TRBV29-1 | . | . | CIIGTDTQYF | TGCATCATTGGCACAGATACGCAGTATTTT
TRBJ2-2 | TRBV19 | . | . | CASTEQSGGELFF | TGTGCCAGTACGGAGCAATCCGGCGGGGAGCTGTTTTTT
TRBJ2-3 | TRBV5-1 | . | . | CASSLAGGTDTQYF | TGCGCCAGCAGCTTGGCAGGGGGCACAGATACGCAGTATTTT
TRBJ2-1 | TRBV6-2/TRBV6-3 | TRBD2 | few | CASSASGRPIFF | TGTGCCAGCAGTGCTAGCGGGAGGCCCATTTTCTTC
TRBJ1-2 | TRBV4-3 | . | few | CASSQALSLRGYTF | TGCGCCAGCAGCCAAGCCCTGAGTCTGAGAGGCTACACCTTC
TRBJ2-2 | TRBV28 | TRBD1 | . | CASSQGDRGFDTGELFF | TGTGCCAGCAGTCAAGGGGACAGGGGATTTGACACCGGGGAGCTGTTTTTT
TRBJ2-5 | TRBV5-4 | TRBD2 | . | CASSHPSGGRETQYF | TGTGCCAGCAGCCATCCTAGCGGGGGGCGAGAGACCCAGTACTTC
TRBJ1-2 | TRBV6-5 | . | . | CASSFPDSKVYTF | TGTGCCAGCAGTTTTCCGGACAGTAAGGTCTACACCTTC
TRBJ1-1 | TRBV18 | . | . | CASSIRQDSMNTEAFF | TGTGCCAGCTCAATAAGACAGGACTCCATGAACACTGAAGCTTTCTTT
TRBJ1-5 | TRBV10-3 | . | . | CATNSGEFQPQHF | TGTGCCACCAACTCAGGGGAGTTTCAGCCCCAGCATTTT
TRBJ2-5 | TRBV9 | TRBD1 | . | CASSGTGGKETQYF | TGTGCCAGCAGTGGGACAGGGGGCAAAGAGACCCAGTACTTC
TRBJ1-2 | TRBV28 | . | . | CAIFAWGRSYGYTF | TGTGCCATCTTTGCCTGGGGGCGGAGCTATGGCTACACCTTC
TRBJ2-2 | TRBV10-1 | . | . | CASSESRTENTGELFF | TGCGCCAGCAGTGAGAGTAGGACAGAGAACACCGGGGAGCTGTTTTTT
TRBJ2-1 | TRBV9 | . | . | CASSLRTGGGDEQFF | TGTGCCAGCAGCCTTAGGACGGGAGGGGGCGATGAGCAGTTCTTC
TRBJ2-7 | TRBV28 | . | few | CASEARADEQYF | TGTGCCAGCGAGGCCAGGGCAGACGAGCAGTACTTC